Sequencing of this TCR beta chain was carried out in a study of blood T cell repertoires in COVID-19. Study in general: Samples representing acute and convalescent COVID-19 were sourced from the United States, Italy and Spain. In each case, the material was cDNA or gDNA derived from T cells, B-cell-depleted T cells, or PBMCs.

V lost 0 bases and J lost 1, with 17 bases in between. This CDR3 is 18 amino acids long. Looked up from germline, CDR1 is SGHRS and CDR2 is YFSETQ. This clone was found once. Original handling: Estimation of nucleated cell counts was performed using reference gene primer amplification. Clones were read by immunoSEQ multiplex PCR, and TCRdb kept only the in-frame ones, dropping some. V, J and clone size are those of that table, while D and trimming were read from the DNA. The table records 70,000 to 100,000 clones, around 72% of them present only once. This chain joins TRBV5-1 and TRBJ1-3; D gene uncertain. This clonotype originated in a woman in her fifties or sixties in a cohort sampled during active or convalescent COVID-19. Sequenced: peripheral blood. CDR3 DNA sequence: TGCGCCAGCAGCTTGGGGGTCAGAGGTCCTTCTTCTGGAAACACCATATATTTT. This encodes CASSLGVRGPSSGNTIYF.